A single sample gave rise to the 29 T cell receptor beta chains below, sequenced in a study of T cell changes during pregnancy in multiple sclerosis (dated by TCRdb to the late 2010s). The library was generated by the immunoSEQ multiplex PCR assay. Not all clones reach the TCRdb copy of this immuneACCESS table, which keeps in-frame sequences only. Checked studies attribute under half of the gap to unresolved V genes and leave the rest unexplained. Present in this sample are some 59,000 clones, under 95% of which were seen just once. Approximately 1.3% of the sample is taken by the ten largest. This material consisted of peripheral blood, taken in the second trimester of pregnancy. The receptors originated from a female donor with multiple sclerosis, enrolled in a pregnancy study.

V usage is TRBV10-3 and J usage is TRBJ2-1; TRBD1 aligns across 8 bases. The CDR3 has 14 amino acids. With 7 bases clipped from V and 7 bases from J, the junction kept 9 bases outside the gene matches. Germline V gene data show CDR1 as ENHRY and CDR2 as SYGVKD. This CDR3 is CAINKGQGWNEQFF. CDR3 DNA sequence: TGTGCCATCAATAAAGGACAGGGTTGGAATGAGCAGTTCTTC.

CDR3 DNA: TGTGCCAGCAGCGTACAGGGGGCCTATGGCTACACCTTC. Translating it yields CASSVQGAYGYTF. J is TRBJ1-2 and V is TRBV9, with 8 bases fitting TRBD1. The germline CDR1 and CDR2 sequences are SGDLS and YYNGEE. The CDR3 has 13 amino acids. The junction had 0 bases not matched to a gene; V was cut back by 1 base and J by 4 bases.

This chain uses TRBV30 with TRBJ2-3, with TRBD2 matching over 7 bases. This CDR3 spans 14 amino acids. The junction had 10 bases not matched to a gene; V was cut back by 4 bases and J by 6 bases. CDR1 and CDR2 from the germline V gene are GTSNPN and SVGIG (reference sequence). The CDR3 sequence: CAWTDGRGSDTQYF. The DNA for the CDR3 is TGTGCCTGGACCGATGGGCGGGGGTCTGATACGCAGTATTTT.

The V call is TRBV7-8, the J call TRBJ1-2; TRBD1 matches 7 bases. V shed 4 bases, J shed 4 bases, and the junction held 6 bases outside the gene matches. CDR1 is SGHVS, CDR2 FQNEAQ, per germline. The CDR3 loop spans 14 amino acids. CDR3 DNA: TGTGCCAGCAGCTCCGTAGGGACAGTCTATGGCTACACCTTC. It is translated as CASSSVGTVYGYTF. Looking up the rest from reference TRBV7-8 and TRBJ1-2 gives the full variable domain: GAGVSQSPRYKVAKRGQDVALRCDPISGHVSLFWYQQALGQGPEFLTYFQNEAQLDKSGLPSDRFFAERPEGSVSTLKIQRTQQEDSAVYLCASSSVGTVYGYTFGSGTRLTVV.

This sequence joins TRBV7-9 and TRBJ2-3, with TRBD1 matching 8 bases. The CDR3 has 13 residues. Germline V lookup: CDR1 SEHNR, CDR2 FQNEAQ (reference sequence). Trimming at V came to 6 bases and at J to 4 bases, leaving 3 bases not matched to a gene. The CDR3 sequence is CASRDRDSDTQYF. CDR3 in DNA: TGTGCCAGCAGGGACAGGGACTCAGATACGCAGTATTTT.

The chain is built from TRBV7-2 and TRBJ1-1; 12 bases match TRBD1. V lost 0 bases, J lost 10 bases, and 6 bases stayed unmatched. Germline-derived CDR1 and CDR2 are SGHTA and FQGNSA. The CDR3 spans 15 residues. Here the CDR3 reads CASSLAPGQGARAFF. The CDR3 nucleotides read TGTGCCAGCAGCTTAGCGCCGGGACAGGGGGCGAGAGCTTTCTTT.

This clone was observed a single time. The rearrangement links TRBV18 to TRBJ2-1; TRBD2 might be the D (7 bases). V shed 3 bases and J shed 9 bases, with 18 bases lying between them. The CDR3 consists of 15 residues. Germline V gene lookup returns CDR1 KGHSH and CDR2 LQKENI. CDR3 amino acids: CASSPLGGGRGEQFF. The CDR3 bases are TGTGCCAGCTCACCTCTTGGCGGGGGCCGGGGTGAGCAGTTCTTC.

V usage is TRBV19 and J usage is TRBJ2-7, with 12 bases fitting TRBD1. The CDR3 is 15 amino acids. Germline V lookup: CDR1 LNHDA, CDR2 SQIVND (reference sequence). The V segment lost 4 bases and the J segment 3 bases; nucleotides outside the gene matches: 4. CDR3 loop: CASSTRDRGLYEQYF. As DNA, the CDR3 is TGTGCCAGTAGTACCCGGGACAGGGGGCTCTACGAGCAGTACTTC.

V is TRBV19 and J is TRBJ1-4; TRBD1 matches at 8 bases. This CDR3 contains 16 residues. Trimming at V came to 7 bases and at J to 8 bases, leaving 15 bases not matched to a gene. Germline-derived CDR1 and CDR2 are LNHDA and SQIVND (reference sequence). CDR3 in DNA: TGTGCCAGTACCCTAAGGGCCCCAGGGGGCCAGGAAAAACTGTTTTTT. It codes for CASTLRAPGGQEKLFF. The complete variable domain, with remaining parts taken from reference TRBV19 and TRBJ1-4, reads DGGITQSPKYLFRKEGQNVTLSCEQNLNHDAMYWYRQDPGQGLRLIYYSQIVNDFQKGDIAEGYSVSREKKESFPLTVTSAQKNPTAFYLCASTLRAPGGQEKLFFGSGTQLSVL.

This chain joins TRBV7-2 and TRBJ1-1, with TRBD1 matching over 12 bases. This CDR3 contains 17 residues. The ends lost 6 bases at V and 3 bases at J; junction bases unmatched: 11. The V gene's germline CDR1 is SGHTA and CDR2 FQGNSA. In DNA form, the CDR3 reads TGTGCCAGCAGGCGGGACAGGGGGCTGTTAGGGGACACTGAAGCTTTCTTT. Translating gives CASRRDRGLLGDTEAFF.

The chain joins TRBV4-1 to TRBJ2-1, with 9 bases fitting TRBD2. From germline, CDR1 is MGHRA and CDR2 YSYEKL. The CDR3 contains 20 residues. J gave up 0 bases and V 2 bases, and 14 bases lay outside the gene matches. The CDR3 spells CASSQPPGGLAQSSYNEQFF. CDR3 nucleotide sequence: TGCGCCAGCAGCCAACCCCCGGGGGGACTAGCCCAGAGCTCCTACAATGAGCAGTTCTTC.

This chain joins TRBV7-2 and TRBJ2-1, with D tentatively TRBD2 (6 bases). The CDR3 spans 15 residues. The V gene's germline CDR1 is SGHTA and CDR2 FQGNSA. The V end was cut by 6 bases, the J end by 4 bases, with 16 bases between. CDR3 protein: CASREGQGLYNEQFF. The DNA for the CDR3 is TGTGCCAGCAGGGAGGGTCAGGGCCTTTACAATGAGCAGTTCTTC.

Only a few counts were recorded for this clone. The V call is TRBV10-3, the J call TRBJ1-5; no definite D call. Germline V gives CDR1 ENHRY, CDR2 SYGVKD. The CDR3 is made up of 13 amino acids. V lost 6 bases, J lost 2 bases, and 8 bases lay in between. The CDR3 sequence: CAIRQSGNQPQHF. The DNA for the CDR3 is TGTGCCATCAGGCAGAGCGGCAATCAGCCCCAGCATTTT.

The chain carries TRBV5-5 and TRBJ2-7; maybe TRBD2 (5 bases). The germline V gene has CDR1 SGHKS and CDR2 YYEKEE (reference sequence). Between the trimmed V and J ends, which lost 1 base and 5 bases, there was a span of 13 bases. The CDR3 has 14 amino acids. The CDR3 protein is CASSLRFLGDEQYF. Written as DNA, the CDR3 is TGTGCCAGCAGCTTGAGGTTTCTCGGGGACGAGCAGTACTTC.

This chain uses TRBV10-3 with TRBJ1-1; 9 bases align to TRBD1. Trimming at V came to 11 bases and at J to 5 bases, leaving 9 bases not matched to a gene. CDR3 size: 13 residues. The germline V gene encodes CDR1 ENHRY and CDR2 SYGVKD. The CDR3 region is CASQGARETEAFF. The CDR3, as DNA: TGTGCCTCACAGGGGGCGAGGGAAACTGAAGCTTTCTTT.

This rearrangement joins TRBV9 to TRBJ1-1; the D is unclear. The CDR3 has 13 amino acids. CDR1 and CDR2 from the germline V gene are SGDLS and YYNGEE. Trimming cost V 0 bases and J 1 base, with 4 bases left between them. This CDR3 is CASSVAGNTEAFF. The CDR3, as DNA: TGTGCCAGCAGCGTAGCAGGGAACACTGAAGCTTTCTTT. The full variable domain, rest sourced from reference TRBV9 and TRBJ1-1, is DSGVTQTPKHLITATGQRVTLRCSPRSGDLSVYWYQQSLDQGLQFLIQYYNGEERAKGNILERFSAQQFPDLHSELNLSSLELGDSALYFCASSVAGNTEAFFGQGTRLTVV.

This chain joins TRBV2 and TRBJ2-1, with 12 bases lining up with TRBD2. J was trimmed by 6 bases and V by 1 base; bases with no gene match: 1. The CDR3 runs to 15 residues. Germline V gives CDR1 SNHLY, CDR2 FYNNEI. The CDR3 loop is CASSEELAGGNEQFF. In DNA form, the CDR3 reads TGTGCCAGCAGTGAAGAACTAGCGGGGGGCAATGAGCAGTTCTTC.

This chain joins TRBV7-2 and TRBJ1-4; D possibly corresponds to TRBD1 (6 bases). Germline V gene sequence: CDR1 SGHTA, CDR2 FQGNSA. This CDR3 has 15 amino acids. V lost 5 bases and J 6 bases, leaving 16 bases between the germline ends. The chain's CDR3 is CASSGQFPRDEKLFF. CDR3 bases: TGTGCCAGCAGCGGACAGTTTCCTAGGGATGAAAAACTGTTTTTT.

The rearrangement links TRBV11-2 to TRBJ1-4; a possible D gene is TRBD1 (6 bases). The CDR3 is 17 amino acids. Germline CDR1 is SGHAT and CDR2 is FQNNGV. Trimming took off 5 bases at V and 4 bases at J, with 20 bases between the two ends. CDR3 in amino acids: CASSPAFGRTDNEKLFF. The CDR3 DNA reads TGTGCCAGCAGCCCAGCCTTCGGGCGGACAGATAATGAAAAACTGTTTTTT. Full variable domain (rest looked up from reference TRBV11-2 and TRBJ1-4): EAGVAQSPRYKIIEKRQSVAFWCNPISGHATLYWYQQILGQGPKLLIQFQNNGVVDDSQLPKDRFSAERLKGVDSTLKIQPAKLEDSAVYLCASSPAFGRTDNEKLFFGSGTQLSVL.

V is TRBV6-1 and J is TRBJ2-5; TRBD2 agrees at 8 bases. This CDR3 spans 18 amino acids. Germline assignment: CDR1 MNHNS and CDR2 SASEGT. The J segment lost 0 bases and the V segment lost 2 bases, leaving 11 bases of the junction unmatched. In nucleotides, the CDR3 is TGTGCCAGCAGTGAACGGCGGGGGGCGGGGGGCCACCAAGAGACCCAGTACTTC. It codes for CASSERRGAGGHQETQYF.

V usage is TRBV11-3 and J usage is TRBJ1-2; the D is unclear. Germline CDR1 reads SGHNT; CDR2 reads YENEEA. V lost 1 base, J lost 13 bases, and 13 bases lay in between. The CDR3 spans 12 residues. The CDR3 DNA reads TGTGCCAGCAGCTTAGGCGGCGGCGCTGTCACCTTC. This encodes CASSLGGGAVTF.

The V and J genes are TRBV28 and TRBJ2-6; D remains ambiguous. CDR3 length: 14 residues. With 1 base removed from V and 12 bases from J, the gap between germline ends came to 13 bases. Germline lookup yields CDR1 MDHEN and CDR2 SYDVKM. The CDR3 region is CASSLFAAPAVLTF. CDR3 coding DNA: TGTGCCAGCAGTTTATTTGCGGCCCCGGCCGTCCTGACTTTC. The full variable domain, rest sourced from reference TRBV28 and TRBJ2-6, is DVKVTQSSRYLVKRTGEKVFLECVQDMDHENMFWYRQDPGLGLRLIYFSYDVKMKEKGDIPEGYSVSREKKERFSLILESASTNQTSMYLCASSLFAAPAVLTFGAGSRLTVL.

V and J are TRBV5-1 and TRBJ2-2, with 8 bases fitting TRBD2. This CDR3 spans 16 amino acids. The V segment lost 2 bases and the J segment 4 bases; nucleotides outside the gene matches: 7. The V gene's germline CDR1 is SGHRS and CDR2 YFSETQ. As DNA, the CDR3 is TGCGCCAGCAGCTTCGGGGGGGTGATATTCACCGGGGAGCTGTTTTTT. It yields the protein CASSFGGVIFTGELFF. The entire variable domain, with the rest obtained from reference TRBV5-1 and TRBJ2-2, is as follows: KAGVTQTPRYLIKTRGQQVTLSCSPISGHRSVSWYQQTPGQGLQFLFEYFSETQRNKGNFPGRFSGRQFSNSRSEMNVSTLELGDSALYLCASSFGGVIFTGELFFGEGSRLTVL.

J is TRBJ2-3 and V is TRBV27; D call uncertain. The V and J ends lost 2 bases and 2 bases respectively, with 5 bases between them. Germline V CDR1 and CDR2: MNHEY, SMNVEV (reference sequence). CDR3 length: 13 amino acids. CDR3 sequence (DNA): TGTGCCAGCAGTTTACGGGTCACAGATACGCAGTATTTT. Amino acid sequence: CASSLRVTDTQYF.

The chain links TRBV5-1 to TRBJ2-2; unclear D gene. The germline V and J ends were trimmed by 2 bases and 2 bases, with 7 bases remaining between them. The CDR3 totals 14 residues. The germline V gene has CDR1 SGHRS and CDR2 YFSETQ. CDR3 protein: CASSFYFNTGELFF. The DNA for the CDR3 is TGCGCCAGCAGCTTTTACTTCAACACCGGGGAGCTGTTTTTT.

CDR3: CASSVVNRGTEAFF. In DNA form, the CDR3 reads TGTGCCAGCAGCGTAGTTAACAGGGGGACTGAAGCTTTCTTT. The chain couples TRBV9 to TRBJ1-1, with 8 nucleotides matching TRBD1. The CDR3 runs to 14 residues. V was pared by 0 bases and J by 5 bases, with 3 bases of the junction left unmatched. CDR1 and CDR2 from the germline V gene are SGDLS and YYNGEE.

This clone was seen a single time. V and J are TRBV10-3 and TRBJ1-5, with D perhaps matching TRBD1 (5 bases). The ends were cut back, 2 bases at V and 0 bases at J, with 11 bases in the middle. The CDR3 sequence is 16 residues long. CDR1 ENHRY and CDR2 SYGVKD come from the germline V gene. The CDR3, as DNA: TGTGCCATCAGTGAGACAGGCCCTTATAGCAATCAGCCCCAGCATTTT. Protein: CAISETGPYSNQPQHF.

This clone was recorded a few times. This chain connects TRBV15 to TRBJ2-1, with D unclear. V dropped 5 bases and J dropped 4 bases, with 12 bases sitting between them. Germline CDR1 is LNHNV and CDR2 is YYDKDF (reference sequence). The CDR3 extends over 14 amino acids. The CDR3 spells CATSAPTNYNEQFF. For the CDR3, the DNA is TGTGCCACCAGCGCCCCGACAAATTACAATGAGCAGTTCTTC.

V usage is TRBV6-1 and J usage is TRBJ1-2; TRBD1 matches at 8 bases. Per the germline V gene, CDR1 is MNHNS and CDR2 is SASEGT. CDR3 length equals 13 residues. The V and J ends lost 5 bases and 8 bases, in that order; junction bases with no gene match: 7. The CDR3 nucleotides read TGTGCCAGCAGTTCCCAGGGGGCGGGGGGCTACACCTTC. This gives the protein CASSSQGAGGYTF.